This T cell receptor (beta chain) derives from a study of blood T cell repertoires in COVID-19. Study summary: Samples of COVID-19 (acute and convalescent) were obtained from the United States, Italy and Spain. T cells, B-cell-depleted T cells, or PBMCs provided the cDNA or gDNA that served as material.

CDR1 and CDR2 from the germline V gene are MNHEY and SVGAGI. Trimming took 6 bases from V and 8 from J, leaving 16 bases between them. The CDR3 covers 13 residues. Methods used by the authors: From reference gene primer amplification, estimates of nucleated cell counts were derived. Measured with immunoSEQ multiplex PCR; TCRdb has only the in-frame clones, and not every one. V, J and clone size reflect that table, while D and trimming were determined from the DNA. The profile shows approximately 100,000 clones, around 85% of them singletons. The specimen sequenced was peripheral blood. The TCR sequence derives from a woman aged 60-75 years with acute or convalescent COVID-19. The rearrangement links TRBV6-5 to TRBJ1-2, with TRBD1 as a possible D gene (5 bases). Here the CDR3 DNA reads TGTGCCAGCAGCTCCGGGACTCCTCGGGGCTACACCTTC. Its protein is CASSSGTPRGYTF.